A selection of T cell receptor beta chains follows, all from one sample in a study of vaccination effects on CD4 cells after COVID-19. Some clones are missing from TCRdb's copy, which holds only in-frame ones; the method was immunoSEQ multiplex PCR. The top ten hold 1.2% of the sample, which has roughly 71,000 clones, about 86% seen once. No antigen has been assigned to these receptors. The source material was CD4+ T cells from PBMCs cultured with HCoV-229E spike peptides, sampled after COVID-19 vaccination. All receptors come from a human donor who received a COVID-19 vaccine. CDR3s include the opening cysteine and the closing phenylalanine or tryptophan. The order of the fields is CDR3 DNA, CDR3 protein, clone size, V gene, J gene, D gene. D genes are given only for firm matches. Some rows have no size entry. The others give once, few or many, or a class for an expanded clone.

DNA: TGTGCCAGTACTAATTTCGAATCACCCCTCCACTTT
CDR3: CASTNFESPLHF
size: .
V: TRBV12-3/TRBV12-4
J: TRBJ1-6
D: .

DNA: TGTGCCAGCAGCTTCCTATCGAACACTGAAGCTTTCTTT
CDR3: CASSFLSNTEAFF
size: few
V: TRBV5-5
J: TRBJ1-1
D: .

DNA: TGTGCCTGGAGTGTACCCGGGACAGGGGGGGAAAAACTGTTTTTT
CDR3: CAWSVPGTGGEKLFF
size: .
V: TRBV30
J: TRBJ1-4
D: TRBD1

DNA: TGTGCCAGTAGTATAGATCCGGGGTACTATGGCTACACCTTC
CDR3: CASSIDPGYYGYTF
size: .
V: TRBV19
J: TRBJ1-2
D: .

DNA: TGTGCCAGCAGCTTATATCGGGGGTTGAACACTGAAGCTTTCTTT
CDR3: CASSLYRGLNTEAFF
size: .
V: TRBV13
J: TRBJ1-1
D: .

DNA: TGTGCCAGCAGTTACACATCAGATAGCAATCAGCCCCAGCATTTT
CDR3: CASSYTSDSNQPQHF
size: .
V: TRBV6-5
J: TRBJ1-5
D: .

DNA: TGTGCCAGCAGGATGAGACAGGGCGGTCAGCCCCAGCATTTT
CDR3: CASRMRQGGQPQHF
size: .
V: TRBV6-6
J: TRBJ1-5
D: TRBD1

DNA: TGTGCCAGCAGCTCCACAGGGGGCTCACCCCTCCACTTT
CDR3: CASSSTGGSPLHF
size: .
V: TRBV5-4
J: TRBJ1-6
D: TRBD1

DNA: TGTGCCAGTACCACGGGGGGTGCTGGAGAGACCCAGTACTTC
CDR3: CASTTGGAGETQYF
size: .
V: TRBV19
J: TRBJ2-5
D: TRBD2

DNA: TGTGCCAGCAGCTTAGACGGAAACACCATATATTTT
CDR3: CASSLDGNTIYF
size: .
V: TRBV7-2
J: TRBJ1-3
D: .

DNA: TGTGCCAGCTCACCAATCCAGGACAGGGGGTCCGGGGAGCTGTTTTTT
CDR3: CASSPIQDRGSGELFF
size: once
V: TRBV18
J: TRBJ2-2
D: TRBD1

DNA: TGTGCCAGCAGCCCTTCAAGGGACGGCCGCTATGGCTACACCTTC
CDR3: CASSPSRDGRYGYTF
size: .
V: TRBV28
J: TRBJ1-2
D: .

DNA: TGTGCCAGCAGCTTACGCGAGAACACCGGGGAGCTGTTTTTT
CDR3: CASSLRENTGELFF
size: few
V: TRBV7-2
J: TRBJ2-2
D: .

DNA: TGCGCCAGCAGCTTGCCAGGGTCTGAAAAACTGTTTTTT
CDR3: CASSLPGSEKLFF
size: .
V: TRBV5-1
J: TRBJ1-4
D: .

DNA: TGTGCCAGCAGCTTGGGAATGCAGGATGGCTACACCTTC
CDR3: CASSLGMQDGYTF
size: few
V: TRBV5-4
J: TRBJ1-2
D: .

DNA: TGTGCCAGCAGCTACGGGACAGGGCCCGGCTATGGCTACACCTTC
CDR3: CASSYGTGPGYGYTF
size: .
V: TRBV7-6
J: TRBJ1-2
D: TRBD1

DNA: TGTGCCAGCTCACCGACGACGCAAGAGACCCAGTACTTC
CDR3: CASSPTTQETQYF
size: .
V: TRBV18
J: TRBJ2-5
D: .

DNA: TGTGCCAGTAGGGACGGAGCGAGGGGCTACACCTTC
CDR3: CASRDGARGYTF
size: .
V: TRBV19
J: TRBJ1-2
D: .

DNA: TGTGCCAGCAGCTTGGGTCTGAGCGCAGATACGCAGTATTTT
CDR3: CASSLGLSADTQYF
size: .
V: TRBV11-3
J: TRBJ2-3
D: .

DNA: TGTGCCACCAGATTCGGGGGGGACACTGAAGCTTTCTTT
CDR3: CATRFGGDTEAFF
size: .
V: TRBV10-3
J: TRBJ1-1
D: .